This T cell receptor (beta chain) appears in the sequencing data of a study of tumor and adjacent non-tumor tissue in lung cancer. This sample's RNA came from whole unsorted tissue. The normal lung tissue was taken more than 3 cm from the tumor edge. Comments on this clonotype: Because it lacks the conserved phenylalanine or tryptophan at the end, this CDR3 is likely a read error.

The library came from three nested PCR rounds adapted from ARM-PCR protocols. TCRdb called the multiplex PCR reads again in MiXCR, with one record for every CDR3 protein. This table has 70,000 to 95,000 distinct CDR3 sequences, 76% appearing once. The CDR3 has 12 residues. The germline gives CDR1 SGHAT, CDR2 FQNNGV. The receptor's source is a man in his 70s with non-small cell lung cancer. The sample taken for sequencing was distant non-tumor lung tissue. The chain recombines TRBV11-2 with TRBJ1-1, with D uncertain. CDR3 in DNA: TGTGACAGCACATTGACGGGTACTGAAGCTTTCCTT. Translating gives CDSTLTGTEAFL.